This T cell receptor (beta chain) was found in a study of OX40 agonist ivuxolimab in advanced cancers. The protocol was immunoSEQ multiplex PCR, while the TCRdb copy is restricted to in-frame clones and leaves out a portion. The sample records about 96,000 clones, 90% being singletons. Germline CDR1 reads SGHDT; CDR2 reads YYEEEE. The CDR3 length is 12 residues. The ends were cut back, 0 bases at V and 4 bases at J, with 4 bases in the middle. The specimen comprised CD4+ or CD8+ T cells sorted from blood, sampled in a trial of the OX40 agonist ivuxolimab. This sequence was found in an adult with an advanced solid tumor such as melanoma, head and neck, liver or kidney cancer. The chain couples TRBV5-6 to TRBJ1-2; D unclear. CDR3: CASSLGRYGYTF. CDR3 nucleotides: TGTGCCAGCAGCTTGGGTCGCTATGGCTACACCTTC.